The 12 T cell receptor beta chains below all came from one sample that was sequenced in a study of T cell changes during pregnancy in multiple sclerosis. TCRdb's copy holds only in-frame clones and misses some; the assay was immunoSEQ multiplex PCR. The sample holds fewer than 85,000 clones, around 92% seen once. The material was peripheral blood, obtained in the third trimester of pregnancy. The receptors were sampled from a female donor in good health, enrolled as a control in a pregnancy study.

This clone came up a few times. The chain has TRBV5-1 and TRBJ2-2, with D perhaps matching TRBD1 (5 bases). This CDR3 region has 15 residues. Trimming removed 4 bases from V and 1 base from J, with 11 bases in between. The germline CDR1 and CDR2 sequences are SGHRS and YFSETQ. Written as DNA, the CDR3 is TGCGCCAGCAGCCTCGTAACAGGGAACACCGGGGAGCTGTTTTTT. This translates into CASSLVTGNTGELFF.

V usage is TRBV6-5 and J usage is TRBJ1-2; a possible D gene is TRBD1 (6 bases). Germline CDR1 and CDR2: MNHEY and SVGAGI. This CDR3 spans 13 amino acids. The V end lost 6 bases, the J end lost 3 bases, and 11 bases lay between the germline ends. The CDR3 spells CASSLPGDYGYTF. Here the CDR3 DNA reads TGTGCCAGCAGCCTACCAGGGGACTATGGCTACACCTTC.

The gene calls are TRBV28 and TRBJ1-1, with 8 nucleotides matching TRBD1. The V and J ends lost 6 bases and 6 bases, in that order; junction bases with no gene match: 12. The CDR3 covers 15 residues. Germline V gives CDR1 MDHEN, CDR2 SYDVKM. The CDR3 sequence: CASSPYRGGIPEAFF. CDR3 sequence (DNA): TGTGCCAGCAGCCCATACAGGGGGGGCATCCCTGAAGCTTTCTTT.

This clone was detected a few times. The chain carries TRBV27 and TRBJ1-6, with D hard to call. The CDR3 sequence is 15 residues long. The V gene lost 8 bases and the J gene lost 6 bases, with 17 bases spanning the gap. Germline V gives CDR1 MNHEY, CDR2 SMNVEV (reference sequence). CDR3 in amino acids: CASGERVVSNSPLHF. CDR3 DNA sequence: TGTGCCAGCGGAGAGAGGGTGGTTTCTAATTCACCCCTCCACTTT.

The chain has TRBV19 and TRBJ2-2; 8 nucleotides line up with TRBD2. The CDR3 loop spans 14 amino acids. V gave up 6 bases and J gave up 3 bases; unmatched junction bases: 3. Germline V gene lookup returns CDR1 LNHDA and CDR2 SQIVND (reference sequence). CDR3 in DNA: TGTGCCAGTAGGGCGGGGGGCTACACCGGGGAGCTGTTTTTT. Encoded protein: CASRAGGYTGELFF.

A few counts support this clone. The V gene is TRBV28, the J gene TRBJ1-1; 8 nucleotides align to TRBD1. Germline CDR1 MDHEN, CDR2 SYDVKM. V lost 6 bases to trimming and J lost 0 bases; unmatched junction nucleotides: 6. This CDR3 region has 15 residues. CDR3 region: CASSRTGGMNTEAFF. CDR3 in DNA: TGTGCCAGCAGCCGTACAGGGGGGATGAACACTGAAGCTTTCTTT.

This clone was counted between two and nine times. This CDR3 reads CASSKGTAGGYTF. The CDR3 DNA reads as TGTGCCAGCAGCAAAGGGACGGCGGGTGGCTACACCTTC. The chain employs TRBV21-1 and TRBJ1-2. TRBV21-1 represents a pseudogene. The CDR3 totals 13 residues.

The rearrangement joins TRBV16 to TRBJ1-1, with D possibly being TRBD1 (5 bases). V lost 6 bases and J lost 1, with 15 bases in between. CDR3 length equals 15 residues. Germline V gene lookup returns CDR1 KGHSY and CDR2 FQNENV. CDR3 protein: CASRDLLGGNTEAFF. As DNA, the CDR3 is TGTGCCAGCAGAGACCTTTTGGGGGGGAACACTGAAGCTTTCTTT.

This clone was recorded once. One end of the junction is discordant with germline, which a read error may explain. The V gene is TRBV7-3, the J gene TRBJ2-2; 8 nucleotides agree with TRBD1. The length of the CDR3 is 17 residues. Germline V gene lookup returns CDR1 SGHTA and CDR2 FQGTGA. Here the CDR3 reads CASSLTPGTGYTGELFF. CDR3 bases: TGTGCCAGCAGCCTAACCCCTGGGACAGGCTACACCGGGGAGCTGTTTTTT.

The rearrangement uses TRBV4-1 and TRBJ1-2; 9 nucleotides line up with TRBD1. The ends lost 5 bases at V and 7 bases at J; junction bases unmatched: 8. Per the germline V gene, CDR1 is MGHRA and CDR2 is YSYEKL. This CDR3 comprises 14 residues. The CDR3 DNA reads TGCGCCAGCAGCTATGGGACAGGGACAGGTGGCTACACCTTC. Amino acid sequence: CASSYGTGTGGYTF.

The V call is TRBV10-2, the J call TRBJ1-3; D ambiguous. The V end lost 7 bases, the J end lost 4 bases, and 5 bases lay between the germline ends. CDR1 and CDR2 from the germline V gene are WSHSY and SAAADI. The CDR3 consists of 11 residues. CDR3 sequence: CASNTGNTIYF. The CDR3 nucleotides are TGCGCCAGCAACACCGGAAACACCATATATTTT.

The chain uses TRBV6-1 and TRBJ1-2; tentatively, D is TRBD1 (5 bases). V lost 6 bases, J lost 6 bases, and 14 bases lay in between. The CDR3 is 13 residues long. Germline assignment: CDR1 MNHNS and CDR2 SASEGT. The CDR3: CASRVIKGNGYTF. In DNA, the CDR3 is TGTGCCAGCAGGGTCATTAAGGGGAATGGCTACACCTTC.